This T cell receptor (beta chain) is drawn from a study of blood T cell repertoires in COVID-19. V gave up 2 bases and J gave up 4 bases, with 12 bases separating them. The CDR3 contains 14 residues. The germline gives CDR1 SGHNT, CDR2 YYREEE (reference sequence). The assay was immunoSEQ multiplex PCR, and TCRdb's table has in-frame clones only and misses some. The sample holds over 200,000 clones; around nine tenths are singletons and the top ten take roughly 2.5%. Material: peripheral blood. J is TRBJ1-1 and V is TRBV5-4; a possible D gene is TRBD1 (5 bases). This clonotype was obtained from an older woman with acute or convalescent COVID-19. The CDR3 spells CASSFGGTATEAFF. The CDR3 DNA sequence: TGTGCCAGCAGCTTTGGGGGGACTGCCACTGAAGCTTTCTTT.